This TCR beta chain was captured by sequencing in a study of graft-versus-host responses after intestinal transplantation. In the study overall: In this cohort, recipients had multivisceral, liver-intestinal, or isolated intestinal transplants. Induction using anti-thymocyte globulin, followed by tacrolimus and steroids for roughly 3 years, was given to all recipients. The study, taken as a whole, reports: Maximum circulating GvH clone levels tracked with early post-transplant HvG decreases. GvH clonotypes were identified within recipient marrow, with a subset emerging first in ileum or blood.

This clone is a singleton in its sample. Its cognate antigen is unknown. Clones were read by immunoSEQ multiplex PCR, and TCRdb kept only the in-frame ones, dropping some. The sample contains 84,000 or so clones, roughly 80% of which appear only once. The sample in question was unstimulated CD4+ T cells sorted from spleen or lymph node cells, obtained before intestinal transplant. The TCR originated in a human donor who received an intestinal transplant.

CDR3 protein: CASSFGPGRGNPEQYF. Written as DNA, the CDR3 is TGCGCCAGCAGCTTCGGCCCCGGCAGGGGAAACCCCGAGCAGTACTTC. This chain links TRBV5-1 with TRBJ2-7; TRBD1 is a possible D gene (6 bases). This CDR3 region has 16 residues. The V and J ends lost 2 bases and 6 bases respectively, with 21 bases between them. From germline, CDR1 is SGHRS and CDR2 YFSETQ.